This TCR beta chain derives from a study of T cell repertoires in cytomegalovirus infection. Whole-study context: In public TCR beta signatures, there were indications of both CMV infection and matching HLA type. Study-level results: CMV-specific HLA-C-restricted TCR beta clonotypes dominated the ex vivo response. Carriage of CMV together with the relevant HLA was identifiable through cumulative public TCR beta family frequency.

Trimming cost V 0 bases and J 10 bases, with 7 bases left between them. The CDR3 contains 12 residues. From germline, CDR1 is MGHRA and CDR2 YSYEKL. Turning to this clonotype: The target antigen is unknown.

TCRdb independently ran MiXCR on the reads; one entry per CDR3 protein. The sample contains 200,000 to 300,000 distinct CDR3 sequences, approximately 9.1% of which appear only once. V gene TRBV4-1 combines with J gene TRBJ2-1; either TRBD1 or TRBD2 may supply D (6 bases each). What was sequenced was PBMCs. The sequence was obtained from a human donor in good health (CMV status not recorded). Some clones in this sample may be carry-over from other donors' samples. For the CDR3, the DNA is TGCGCCAGCAGCCAAGAGGGGGGCGAGCAGTTCTTC. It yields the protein CASSQEGGEQFF.